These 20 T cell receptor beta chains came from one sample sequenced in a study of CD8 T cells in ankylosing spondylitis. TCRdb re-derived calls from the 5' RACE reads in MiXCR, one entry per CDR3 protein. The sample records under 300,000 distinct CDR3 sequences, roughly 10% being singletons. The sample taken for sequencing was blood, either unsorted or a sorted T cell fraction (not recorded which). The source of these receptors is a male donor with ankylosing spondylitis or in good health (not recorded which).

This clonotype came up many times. CDR3 region: CAISESHNQEPLHF. The CDR3 DNA reads as TGTGCCATCAGTGAGTCCCACAATCAGGAACCCCTCCACTTT. The chain employs TRBV10-3 and TRBJ1-6; D not resolved. V dropped 0 bases and J dropped 12 bases, with 12 bases sitting between them. The CDR3 loop spans 14 amino acids. Germline assignment: CDR1 ENHRY and CDR2 SYGVKD.

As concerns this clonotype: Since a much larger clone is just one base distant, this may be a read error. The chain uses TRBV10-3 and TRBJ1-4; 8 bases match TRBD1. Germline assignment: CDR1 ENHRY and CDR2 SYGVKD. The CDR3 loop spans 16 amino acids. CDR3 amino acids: CAISEGTGLANEILFF. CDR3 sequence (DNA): TGTGCCATCAGTGAAGGGACAGGCTTGGCTAATGAAATACTGTTTTTT.

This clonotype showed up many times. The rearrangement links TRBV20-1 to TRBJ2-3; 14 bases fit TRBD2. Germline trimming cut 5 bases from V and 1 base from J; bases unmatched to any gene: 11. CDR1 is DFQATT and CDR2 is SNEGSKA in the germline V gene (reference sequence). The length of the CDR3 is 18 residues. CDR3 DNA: TGCAGTGCTCCCCCGGGACTAGCGGGGGAGGTTGGCACAGATACGCAGTATTTT. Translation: CSAPPGLAGEVGTDTQYF.

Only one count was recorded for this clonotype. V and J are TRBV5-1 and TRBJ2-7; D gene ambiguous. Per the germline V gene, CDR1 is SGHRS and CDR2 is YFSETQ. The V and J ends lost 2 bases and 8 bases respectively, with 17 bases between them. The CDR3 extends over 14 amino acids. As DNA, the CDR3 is TGCGCCAGCAGCTTTTTGGGCAGTTTGTTCAAGCAGTACTTC. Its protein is CASSFLGSLFKQYF.

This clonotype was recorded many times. CDR3 sequence: CASSSRPRTSGEQFF. The CDR3 nucleotides read TGTGCCAGCAGTTCGCGACCTAGGACTAGCGGTGAGCAGTTCTTC. The V call is TRBV12-3 or TRBV12-4, the J call TRBJ2-1; TRBD2 aligns across 10 bases. The V gene end was trimmed by 4 bases and the J gene end by 9 bases; junction bases not matched to a gene: 9. The CDR3 is 15 residues long.

The CDR3 region is CASYRTTTSPLHF. As DNA, the CDR3 is TGTGCCAGTTATAGGACGACGACCTCACCCCTCCACTTT. The genes are TRBV2 and TRBJ1-6, with D uncertain. CDR3 size: 13 residues. Trimming took 9 bases from V and 10 from J, leaving 16 bases between them. Germline V gives CDR1 SNHLY, CDR2 FYNNEI. Full variable domain (rest looked up from reference TRBV2 and TRBJ1-6): EPEVTQTPSHQVTQMGQEVILRCVPISNHLYFYWYRQILGQKVEFLVSFYNNEISEKSEIFDDQFSVERPDGSNFTLKIRSTKLEDSAMYFCASYRTTTSPLHFGNGTRLTVT.

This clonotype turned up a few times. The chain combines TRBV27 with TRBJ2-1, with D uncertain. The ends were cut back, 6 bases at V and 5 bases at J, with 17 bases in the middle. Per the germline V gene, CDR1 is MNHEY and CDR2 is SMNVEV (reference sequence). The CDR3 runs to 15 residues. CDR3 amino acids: CASSPPSRHNNEQFF. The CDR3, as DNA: TGTGCCAGCAGCCCCCCGAGCCGCCATAACAATGAGCAGTTCTTC.

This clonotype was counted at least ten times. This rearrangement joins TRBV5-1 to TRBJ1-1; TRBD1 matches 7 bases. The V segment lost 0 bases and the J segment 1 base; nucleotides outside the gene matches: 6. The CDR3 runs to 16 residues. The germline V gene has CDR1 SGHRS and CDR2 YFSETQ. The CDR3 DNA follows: TGCGCCAGCAGCTTGGATACGGGACAGACGAACACTGAAGCTTTCTTT. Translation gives CASSLDTGQTNTEAFF.

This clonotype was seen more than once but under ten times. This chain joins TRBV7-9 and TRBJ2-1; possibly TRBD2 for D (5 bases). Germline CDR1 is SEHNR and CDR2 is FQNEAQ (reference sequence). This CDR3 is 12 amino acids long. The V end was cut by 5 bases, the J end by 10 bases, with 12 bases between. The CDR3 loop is CASSHGGREQFF. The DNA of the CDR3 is TGTGCCAGCAGCCACGGAGGCCGAGAGCAGTTCTTC. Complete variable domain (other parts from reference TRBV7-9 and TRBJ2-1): DTGVSQNPRHKITKRGQNVTFRCDPISEHNRLYWYRQTLGQGPEFLTYFQNEAQLEKSRLLSDRFSAERPKGSFSTLEIQRTEQGDSAMYLCASSHGGREQFFGPGTRLTVL.

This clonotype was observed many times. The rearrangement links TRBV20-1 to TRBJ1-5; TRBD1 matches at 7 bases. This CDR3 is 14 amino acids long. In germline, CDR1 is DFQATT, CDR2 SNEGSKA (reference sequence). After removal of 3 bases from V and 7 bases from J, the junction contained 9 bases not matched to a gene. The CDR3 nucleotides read TGCAGTGCTAGTCTCGACAGGGAAGTCCAGCCCCAGCATTTT. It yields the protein CSASLDREVQPQHF.

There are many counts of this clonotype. CDR3 loop: CASSQEVLVGTGELFF. The CDR3 bases are TGTGCCAGCAGCCAAGAGGTATTAGTCGGCACCGGGGAGCTGTTTTTT. This chain connects TRBV4-2 to TRBJ2-2, with unresolved D. V was cut by 0 bases and J by 4 bases, with 12 bases left in between. The CDR3 extends over 16 amino acids. CDR1 and CDR2 from the germline V gene are LGHNA and YNFKEQ.

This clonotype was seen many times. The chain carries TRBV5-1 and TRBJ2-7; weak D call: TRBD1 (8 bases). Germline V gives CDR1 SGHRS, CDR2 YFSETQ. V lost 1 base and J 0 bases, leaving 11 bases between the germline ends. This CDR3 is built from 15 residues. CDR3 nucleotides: TGCGCCAGCAGCTTGAGCGGGACAGGCTCCTACGAGCAGTACTTC. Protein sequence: CASSLSGTGSYEQYF.

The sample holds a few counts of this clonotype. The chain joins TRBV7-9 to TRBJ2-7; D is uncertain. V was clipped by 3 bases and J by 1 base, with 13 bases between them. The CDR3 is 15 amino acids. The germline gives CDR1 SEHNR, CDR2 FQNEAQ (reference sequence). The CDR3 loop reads CASSFAEADSYEQYF. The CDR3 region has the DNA TGTGCCAGCAGCTTCGCCGAAGCCGATTCCTACGAGCAGTACTTC.

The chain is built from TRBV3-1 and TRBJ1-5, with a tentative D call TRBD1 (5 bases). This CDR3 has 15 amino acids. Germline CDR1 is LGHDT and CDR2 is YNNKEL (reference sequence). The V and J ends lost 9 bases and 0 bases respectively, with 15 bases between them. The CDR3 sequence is CARSIAGGSNQPQHF. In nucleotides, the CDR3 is TGTGCCAGATCAATTGCCGGGGGTAGCAATCAGCCCCAGCATTTT. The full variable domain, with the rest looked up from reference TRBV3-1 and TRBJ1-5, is DTAVSQTPKYLVTQMGNDKSIKCEQNLGHDTMYWYKQDSKKFLKIMFSYNNKELIINETVPNRFSPKSPDKAHLNLHINSLELGDSAVYFCARSIAGGSNQPQHFGDGTRLSIL.

The CDR3 sequence: CASSRQANTEAFF. The CDR3 nucleotides are TGTGCCAGCAGCCGCCAGGCGAACACTGAAGCTTTCTTT. The chain joins TRBV7-3 to TRBJ1-1; D gene uncertain. CDR1 is SGHTA, CDR2 FQGTGA, per germline. V was clipped by 5 bases and J by 1 base, with 8 bases between them. This CDR3 is 13 amino acids long.

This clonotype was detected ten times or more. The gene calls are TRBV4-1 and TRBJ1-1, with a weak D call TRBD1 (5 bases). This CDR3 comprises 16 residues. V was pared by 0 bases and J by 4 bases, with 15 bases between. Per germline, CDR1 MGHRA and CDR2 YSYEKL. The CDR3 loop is CASSQDSAGDFTEAFF. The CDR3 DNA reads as TGCGCCAGCAGCCAAGATAGTGCGGGGGACTTCACTGAAGCTTTCTTT.

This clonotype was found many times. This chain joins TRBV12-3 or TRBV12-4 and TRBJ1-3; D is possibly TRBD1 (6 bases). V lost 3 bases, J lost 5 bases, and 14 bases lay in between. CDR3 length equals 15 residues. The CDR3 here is CASSFGGKVRNTIYF. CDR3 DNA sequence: TGTGCCAGCAGTTTTGGGGGCAAGGTTAGAAACACCATATATTTT.

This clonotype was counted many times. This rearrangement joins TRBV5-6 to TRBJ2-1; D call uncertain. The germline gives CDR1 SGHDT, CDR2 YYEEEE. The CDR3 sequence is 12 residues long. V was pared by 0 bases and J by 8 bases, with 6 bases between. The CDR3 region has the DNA TGTGCCAGCAGCTTGGGCGACGATGAGCAGTTCTTC. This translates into CASSLGDDEQFF.

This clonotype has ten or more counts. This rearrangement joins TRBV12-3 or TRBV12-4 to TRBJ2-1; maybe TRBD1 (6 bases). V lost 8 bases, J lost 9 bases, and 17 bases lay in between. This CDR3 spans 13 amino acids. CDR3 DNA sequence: TGTGCCAGCTCTCCCACAGGGAAAGTTGAGCAGTTCTTC. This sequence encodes CASSPTGKVEQFF.

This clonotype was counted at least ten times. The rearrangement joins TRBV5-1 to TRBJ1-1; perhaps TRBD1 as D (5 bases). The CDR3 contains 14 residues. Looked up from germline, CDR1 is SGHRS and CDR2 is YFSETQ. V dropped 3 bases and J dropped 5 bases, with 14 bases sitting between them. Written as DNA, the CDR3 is TGCGCCAGCAGCTCACGTCAGGGAGGGACTGAAGCTTTCTTT. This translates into CASSSRQGGTEAFF.